What follows are 13 T cell receptor beta chains derived from one specimen sequenced in a study of blood T cell repertoires in COVID-19. Assay used: immunoSEQ multiplex PCR; TCRdb lists only in-frame clones, some missing. This sample has about 83,000 clones, with around 84% found just once. The sequenced material came from peripheral blood. All receptors derive from an elderly man with active or convalescent COVID-19.

This clone was recorded once. This chain uses TRBV18 with TRBJ2-3; 9 nucleotides align to TRBD1. Per the germline V gene, CDR1 is KGHSH and CDR2 is LQKENI. The trim removed 1 base at V and 5 bases at J, leaving 10 bases unmatched. The CDR3 extends over 17 amino acids. The CDR3 region has the DNA TGTGCCAGCTCACCACTACAGGGGGCGATATTTGGAGATACGCAGTATTTT. It yields the protein CASSPLQGAIFGDTQYF.

The rearrangement joins TRBV7-9 to TRBJ1-5; D is unresolved. The length of the CDR3 is 13 residues. CDR1 is SEHNR, CDR2 FQNEAQ, per germline (reference sequence). The V end lost 2 bases, the J end lost 3 bases, and 5 bases lay between the germline ends. CDR3 sequence reads: CASSLSVNQPQHF. CDR3 bases: TGTGCCAGCAGCTTATCAGTCAATCAGCCCCAGCATTTT.

This clone was counted a few times. This sequence joins TRBV3-1 (or the pseudogene TRBV3-2) and TRBJ1-6; 7 nucleotides line up with TRBD1. The germline CDR1 and CDR2 sequences are LGHDT and YNNKEL (reference sequence). V shed 3 bases and J 4 bases; nucleotides not matched to a gene: 6. The CDR3 is 16 residues long. This CDR3 reads CASSQRQGLYNSPLHF. As DNA, the CDR3 is TGTGCCAGCAGCCAGCGACAGGGACTTTATAATTCACCCCTCCACTTT.

This clone appeared a single time. The V gene is TRBV6-5, the J gene TRBJ1-4; 7 bases agree with TRBD1. The CDR3 extends over 15 amino acids. The V gene's germline CDR1 is MNHEY and CDR2 SVGAGI. Unmatched junction bases numbered 13, after V lost 7 bases and J lost 8 bases. CDR3: CASTGTVGSGEKLFF. CDR3 sequence (DNA): TGTGCCAGCACCGGGACAGTAGGTTCCGGCGAAAAACTGTTTTTT.

The CDR3: CAWSPNRGQEAFF. The CDR3 DNA follows: TGTGCCTGGAGTCCCAACAGGGGGCAGGAAGCTTTCTTT. The rearrangement links TRBV30 to TRBJ1-1; TRBD1 matches 9 bases. Germline V gene sequence: CDR1 GTSNPN, CDR2 SVGIG (reference sequence). The ends lost 2 bases at V and 8 bases at J; junction bases unmatched: 6. The CDR3 has 13 amino acids.

V gene TRBV21-1 combines with J gene TRBJ1-6; the table's D call, TRBD1, was not checked against the DNA. TRBV21-1 counts as a pseudogene. This CDR3 contains 14 residues. This chain's CDR3 is CASSKVGSNSPLHF. CDR3 bases: TGTGCCAGCAGCAAAGTGGGCAGTAATTCACCCCTCCACTTT.

The chain recombines TRBV24-1 with TRBJ2-3, with D tentatively TRBD1 (5 bases). This CDR3 region has 12 residues. Germline CDR1 and CDR2: KGHDR and SFDVKD. Trimming removed 10 bases from V and 4 bases from J, with 11 bases in between. The DNA of the CDR3 is TGTGCCACGTCTAGGGGCCCAGATACGCAGTATTTT. Translation gives CATSRGPDTQYF.

This chain uses TRBV25-1 with TRBJ2-1, with TRBD2 matching 7 bases. The germline V gene has CDR1 MGHDK and CDR2 SYGVNS. CDR3 length equals 16 residues. V was pared by 1 base and J by 4 bases, with 7 bases of the junction left unmatched. The CDR3 region has the DNA TGTGCCAGCAGTGAATCCTTGCGGGGGTGGTACAATGAGCAGTTCTTC. This gives the protein CASSESLRGWYNEQFF.

V and J are TRBV19 and TRBJ2-3; 9 nucleotides align to TRBD1. Per the germline V gene, CDR1 is LNHDA and CDR2 is SQIVND (reference sequence). Trimming removed 6 bases from V and 3 bases from J; junction bases left unmatched: 7. The CDR3 length is 15 residues. CDR3 in amino acids: CASRRTGEATDTQYF. CDR3 bases: TGTGCCAGTAGAAGGACAGGGGAGGCGACAGATACGCAGTATTTT.

The chain is built from TRBV5-1 and TRBJ2-3; 10 positions agree with TRBD2. CDR1 and CDR2 (germline): SGHRS, YFSETQ. The CDR3 loop spans 19 amino acids. V shed 4 bases and J 0 bases; nucleotides not matched to a gene: 14. The CDR3 loop reads CASSPRGKTSGSSTDTQYF. CDR3 nucleotide sequence: TGCGCCAGCAGCCCCCGGGGGAAGACTAGCGGGTCTAGCACAGATACGCAGTATTTT.

CDR3 nucleotide sequence: TGTGCCAGCAGTTACGGTAGCGGGAGGCACAATGAGCAGTTCTTC. Protein: CASSYGSGRHNEQFF. This sequence joins TRBV6-6 and TRBJ2-1; 10 bases align to TRBD2. CDR1 MNHNY and CDR2 SVGAGI come from the germline V gene (reference sequence). The CDR3 length is 15 residues. J was trimmed by 5 bases and V by 2 bases; bases with no gene match: 3.

Only one count was recorded for this clone. The chain carries TRBV11-1 and TRBJ2-1; TRBD2 aligns across 7 bases. In germline, CDR1 is SGHAT, CDR2 FQDESV (reference sequence). Unmatched junction bases numbered 4, after V lost 3 bases and J lost 2 bases. The CDR3 length is 15 residues. CDR3 sequence reads: CASSLGGATYNEQFF. The CDR3 DNA is TGTGCCAGCAGCTTGGGAGGGGCCACCTACAATGAGCAGTTCTTC.

The V gene is TRBV3-1 (or the pseudogene TRBV3-2), the J gene TRBJ2-3, with 10 bases lining up with TRBD2. This CDR3 is 17 amino acids long. The germline gives CDR1 LGHDT, CDR2 YNNKEL (reference sequence). V lost 1 base to trimming and J lost 2 bases; unmatched junction nucleotides: 6. The CDR3 reads CASSQVVAGGFTDTQYF. CDR3 coding DNA: TGTGCCAGCAGCCAAGTTGTAGCGGGGGGTTTCACAGATACGCAGTATTTT.